These 6 T cell receptor beta chains were sequenced from one sample in a study of tumor and adjacent non-tumor tissue in lung cancer. The library came from three nested PCR rounds adapted from ARM-PCR protocols. TCRdb re-called the multiplex PCR reads through MiXCR, storing one row per CDR3 protein. The repertoire holds fewer than 80,000 distinct CDR3 sequences, with around two thirds as singletons. This sample's RNA came from whole unsorted tissue. Sample: lung tumor tissue. These receptors were obtained from a woman between 70 and 85 years old with non-small cell lung cancer.

This sequence joins TRBV7-8 and TRBJ1-5; D uncertain. This CDR3 has 15 amino acids. Germline values: CDR1 SGHVS, CDR2 FQNEAQ. Trimming took 9 bases from V and 4 from J, leaving 19 bases between them. CDR3 DNA: TGTGCCAGGAGCCCCGGTAATTCGTTTAATCAGCCCCAGCATTTT. Its translation is CARSPGNSFNQPQHF.

This clonotype was detected ten times or more. The V call is TRBV28, the J call TRBJ2-6; 7 positions agree with TRBD1. This CDR3 spans 17 amino acids. The J segment lost 0 bases and the V segment lost 4 bases, leaving 6 bases of the junction unmatched. Germline CDR1 is MDHEN and CDR2 is SYDVKM. The DNA of the CDR3 is TGTGCCAGCAGTTCCGGGACAGTGTTCTCTGGGGCCAACGTCCTGACTTTC. It codes for CASSSGTVFSGANVLTF.

This chain joins TRBV25-1 and TRBJ1-1; no firm D call. Germline CDR1 and CDR2: MGHDK and SYGVNS. The CDR3 is 11 residues long. The V end lost 7 bases, the J end lost 5 bases, and 8 bases lay between the germline ends. CDR3 amino acids: CASTVSTEAFF. The CDR3 DNA follows: TGTGCCAGCACGGTTTCGACTGAAGCTTTCTTT.

This chain connects TRBV6-6 to TRBJ1-5; TRBD1 agrees at 7 bases. This CDR3 comprises 16 residues. V trimming: 9 bases; J trimming: 12 bases; junction bases outside the gene matches: 23. Germline lookup yields CDR1 MNHNY and CDR2 SVGAGI (reference sequence). The CDR3 is CASSTDRVRGNQHQHF. In DNA form, the CDR3 reads TGTGCCAGTAGCACAGACAGGGTAAGGGGCAATCAACACCAGCATTTT.

The chain uses TRBV12-3 or TRBV12-4 and TRBJ2-1, with a tentative D call TRBD1 (5 bases). V was cut by 6 bases and J by 6 bases, with 12 bases left in between. The CDR3 covers 13 residues. The CDR3 is CASRDTGTNEQFF. CDR3 DNA sequence: TGTGCCAGCAGGGACACAGGAACCAATGAGCAGTTCTTC.

The chain recombines TRBV5-4 with TRBJ2-7; 14 bases align to TRBD2. In germline, CDR1 is SGHNT, CDR2 YYREEE (reference sequence). The CDR3 length is 17 residues. CDR3 sequence: CACSLARGLAGVGEQYF. CDR3 in DNA: TGTGCTTGCAGCTTGGCCAGGGGACTAGCGGGAGTTGGCGAGCAGTACTTC.